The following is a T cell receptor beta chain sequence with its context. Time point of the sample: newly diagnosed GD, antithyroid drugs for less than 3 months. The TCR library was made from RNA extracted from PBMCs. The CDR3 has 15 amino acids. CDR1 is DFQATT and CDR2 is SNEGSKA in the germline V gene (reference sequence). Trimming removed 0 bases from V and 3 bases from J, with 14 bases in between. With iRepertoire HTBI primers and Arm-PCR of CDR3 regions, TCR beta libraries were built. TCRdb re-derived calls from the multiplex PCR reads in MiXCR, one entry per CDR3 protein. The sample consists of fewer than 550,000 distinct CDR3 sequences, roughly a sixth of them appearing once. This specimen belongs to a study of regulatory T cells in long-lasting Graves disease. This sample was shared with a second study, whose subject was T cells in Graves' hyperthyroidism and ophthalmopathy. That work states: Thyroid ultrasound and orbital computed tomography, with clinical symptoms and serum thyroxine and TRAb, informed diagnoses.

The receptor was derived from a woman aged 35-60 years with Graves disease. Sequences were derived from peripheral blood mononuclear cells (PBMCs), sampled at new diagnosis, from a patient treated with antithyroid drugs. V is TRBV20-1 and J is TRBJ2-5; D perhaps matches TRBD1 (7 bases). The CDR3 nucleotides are TGCAGTGCTAGAGACCCGACAGGGAGGAAAGAGACCCAGTACTTC. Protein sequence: CSARDPTGRKETQYF.